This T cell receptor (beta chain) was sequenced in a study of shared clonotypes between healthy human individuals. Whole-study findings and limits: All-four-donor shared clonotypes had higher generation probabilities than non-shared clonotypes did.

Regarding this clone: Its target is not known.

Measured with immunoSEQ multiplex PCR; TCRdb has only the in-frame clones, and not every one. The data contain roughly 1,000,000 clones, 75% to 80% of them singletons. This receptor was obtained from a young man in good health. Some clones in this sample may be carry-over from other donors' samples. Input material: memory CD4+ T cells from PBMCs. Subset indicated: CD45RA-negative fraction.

CDR3 bases: TGTGCCAGCAGAGAGGGGGGGCAGGGTCCCTATGGCTACACCTTC. This translates into CASREGGQGPYGYTF. V is TRBV7-9 and J is TRBJ1-2; maybe TRBD1 (6 bases). The germline V and J ends were trimmed by 6 bases and 4 bases, with 18 bases remaining between them. The CDR3 loop spans 15 amino acids. Germline V gene lookup returns CDR1 SEHNR and CDR2 FQNEAQ (reference sequence).